This entry describes one T cell receptor beta chain. What antigen it recognizes has not been identified. Per-base quality was not reported, and no clone a single base away is much larger than it. The data derive from a study of cytomegalovirus exposure and HLA in healthy donors (dated by TCRdb to the late 2010s). In the study overall: An earlier analysis of some 600 of the donors reported roughly 300 Gb of sequence data and about 120 million unique TCR beta sequences obtained from about 179 million T cells. In addition to the first cohort of 650 to 750 subjects, a separate validation cohort of around 110 different subjects was used. Among the roughly 400 genotyped donors, 81% belonged to the genetic ancestry cluster associated with self-reported Caucasian donors. The aim of the study was to test whether cataloging public T cell receptors could identify signatures of past pathogen exposure. To predict cytomegalovirus infection status, the study combined high-throughput TCR immunosequencing, statistical association of individual TCRs with disease status, and machine learning. Typing coverage varied by locus: about 620-630 donors for A, B, C, DRB1 and DQB1; approximately 520 for DQA1; around 570 for DPA1; more than 450 for DPB1. Alongside the repertoire data, information on donor age, sex, ethnicity and CMV serostatus was compiled. Among some 410 genotyped donors of the cohort, an average of roughly 230,000 unique TCR beta nucleotide sequences was sequenced per donor, of which roughly 18% were non-productive. HLA typing covered class I and class II loci at four-digit resolution. In the later analysis, no new phenotypic data were used to find candidate immune exposures; instead, reliance was placed on TCR beta sequences and their occurrence across donors. Every repertoire in the discovery cohort had been generated on one and the same sequencing platform. In an earlier analysis of 500 to 650 of the donors, high-throughput TCR beta sequencing was used to judge whether each TCR beta V gene segment behaved as functional or pseudogenic. A later analysis re-examined previously published TCR beta repertoires from 500 to 700 donors and added high-resolution HLA genotyping to investigate patterns of TCR occurrence. Genome-wide SNP genotypes for about 65% of the roughly 670 donors were used in a later genetic analysis, which treated that subset as a discovery cohort. An early release covering 550 to 650 HLA-typed donors comprised roughly 300 gigabases of sequencing data and 65 million to 100 million unique TCR sequences. The T cell repertoires of about 700 subjects were profiled by immunosequencing and related to cytomegalovirus serostatus. Because of strong linkage in the cohort, roughly 5 DR-DQ haplotypes were treated as single units for association and clustering.

The library was obtained by the immunoSEQ multiplex PCR assay. For the multiplex PCR, a mixture combining 60 forward primers for TCR Vbeta segments and 13 reverse primers for TCR Jbeta segments was used. The CDR3 region of rearranged TCR beta genes was amplified from genomic DNA with a multiplex PCR assay. The Illumina HiSeq System was used to sequence the amplified TCR beta libraries as 87-base-pair reads. For the original study's pipeline: A later analysis tallied 80 million to 95 million unique TCR beta chains across the approximately 670 repertoires, and approximately 9.9 million of those chains were shared by two or more donors. To remove PCR and sequencing errors, raw reads were error-corrected and collapsed into unique sequences using a nearest-neighbor algorithm that merged closely related sequences. To assign V, D and J gene segments, CDR3 sequences were aligned to IMGT reference sequences. Each retained sequence needed at least a six-nucleotide match to both a V gene segment and a J gene segment. A rearrangement counted as productive if the CDR3 had no stop codons and remained in frame with V and J, and every other rearrangement counted as non-productive. CDR3 was defined according to IMGT convention as the region running from the second conserved V-encoded cysteine to the conserved J-encoded phenylalanine. The earlier analysis of about 530 of the donors excluded any sequence lacking an unambiguous match to a single V gene segment. In an earlier analysis of approximately 610 of the donors, V segments were called functional above 56.7% productive rearrangements and were called segregating when the between-donor standard deviation exceeded 5%. A statistical classification framework was developed to diagnose cytomegalovirus status using the catalog of TCR beta chain sequences. In a later analysis, V and J genes were assigned by comparing TCR nucleotide sequences against IMGT/GENE-DB human TR gene sequences. A later analysis assigned CDR3 sequences and most-parsimonious VDJ recombination scenarios with the TCRdist pipeline. In a later analysis, each TCR beta chain was defined by its CDR3 amino acid sequence together with its V-gene family, and reads lacking a unique V-gene family were excluded. In a later analysis, approximately 640 highly shared, low-generation-probability nucleotide sequences were removed to address suspected cross-contamination and a sequencing artifact. A later analysis calculated a clonal expansion index for each public chain from normalized within-repertoire ranks of inferred template counts. A later analysis computed generation probabilities with a VDJ recombination model fitted to out-of-frame rearrangements, and checked the results against IGoR. A later analysis scored TCR-TCR, TCR-HLA and TCR-CMV co-occurrence with hypergeometric tests, applying a repertoire-size bias correction to TCR pairs. A later analysis estimated false discovery rates by permuting HLA or CMV assignments 20 times. A later analysis grouped co-occurring TCRs with DBSCAN, adding TCRdist sequence similarity when clustering within HLA-allele-positive subsets. For co-occurrence clustering, repertoires with fewer than 30,000 or more than 120,000 public chains were excluded, along with five repertoires with anomalous nucleotide sharing. As stored in TCRdb, this immuneACCESS dataset retains in-frame rearrangements with V and J assigned. A fraction of the clones does not appear; measured against another copy, unresolved V genes explain less than half of the discrepancy, and the remainder lacks a known reason. V, J and clone size reflect that table, while D and trimming were determined from the DNA. For this sample there are fewer than 150,000 clones; 80% appear just once. The top ten constitute 1% of the sample.

The investigation overall reported the following: Immune exposure information for the cohort was limited to CMV serostatus. The 87-base-pair reads could not distinguish some IMGT-functional V segments, including TRBV6-2 and TRBV6-3, so those segments were excluded. In an earlier analysis of some 550 of the donors, most TCR beta V segments were observed in productive rearrangements about 87% or about 30% of the time, broadly matching IMGT annotations. Because HLA typing was missing for some donors at each locus, association tests included only the typed subset. The classifier was reported to diagnose cytomegalovirus status with high specificity and sensitivity in both the original and validation cohorts. In a later analysis, HLA-associated TCR beta chains were found to be more clonally expanded and to have lower generation probabilities than equally common non-associated chains. A few of the identified cytomegalovirus-associated TCR beta chains were confirmed in vitro to be specific for cytomegalovirus antigens. Only TCR beta chains were sequenced in this cohort, and the absence of alpha or paired-chain data limited detectable features. The authors suggested that the approach could potentially be generalized to other disease states and immunological phenotypes. According to a later analysis, most CMV-associated TCR beta chains appeared to be HLA-restricted, and the HLA associations seemed to be driven largely by CMV exposure. Across donors, most TCR sequences were observed very rarely, whereas some public TCRs were present in many individuals. The presence/absence analyses assumed that sequencing depth was roughly uniform across donors, and that assumption may not be true. Linkage disequilibrium might explain the correlated functional status among segregating V segments, but an unknown experimental factor could not be ruled out. A further reported finding was that TCR beta sequences accurately predicted the HLA-A and HLA-B alleles for most subjects in the first cohort. A later genetic analysis associated a missense DCLRE1C variant with V-gene and J-gene trimming of TCR beta chains, and an independent cohort replicated the association. When HLA alleles, especially DR and DQ, strongly co-occurred, attributing TCR associations to individual alleles was difficult. The earlier analysis of approximately 590 of the donors excluded 15 to 20 rarely observed V segments, including chromosome 9 orphons, because counts were too low. The study gave a list of 150 to 200 TCR beta chains associated with cytomegalovirus. A cluster of highly shared sequence variants was judged likely to be a technical artifact of the sequencing pipeline. According to a later analysis, parvovirus B19, influenza, CMV and Epstein-Barr virus appeared linked to several top co-occurrence clusters. According to a later genetic analysis, donors in an Asian-associated ancestry cluster had fewer N-insertions in productive TCRs than the approximately 650-donor mean. A later analysis associated around 16,000 TCR beta sequences with specific HLA alleles at a false discovery rate of 0.05. According to a later analysis, TCR association rates differed among HLA loci, with DRB1 alleles showing the most associated TCRs and HLA-C alleles showing the fewest.

CDR1 and CDR2 (SGHVS, FNYEAQ) derive from the germline V gene. The junction carries 12 bases between V and J, which are trimmed by 2 bases and 5 bases respectively. Measured from the cysteine to the phenylalanine, the CDR3 is 15 residues long. Of the read, only the CDR3 DNA is kept; its 45 bases are in frame from base 1. The cohort consisted of 666 healthy bone marrow donors. At the time of sampling, every cohort member was nominally healthy, though immune exposures that went unrecorded were likely present. The donor tested CMV seronegative and was one of the 352 seronegative cohort members. A peripheral blood sample was provided by each donor, and peripheral blood mononuclear cells were used for TCR beta sequencing. Genomic DNA extraction from the blood cell samples was performed with the Qiagen DNeasy Blood Extraction Kit.

Here the chain combines TRBV7-6 and TRBJ1-4, with no confidently assigned D gene. The source of this sequence is a man aged 40-49 years in good health and CMV-seronegative. The sample was PBMCs. The sequence in DNA is TGTGCCAGCAGCTTAAATTCAGGAATAAATGAAAAACTGTTTTTT. Its coded protein is CASSLNSGINEKLFF.